This TCR beta chain was retrieved from a study of T cell responses to AZD1222 COVID-19 vaccine. TCRdb keeps only in-frame clones here, not all; method: immunoSEQ multiplex PCR. The sample consists of approximately 170,000 clones, around nine tenths of them appearing once. As to this clone: Antigen unknown.

Study-wide results and limits: Unmutated variant regions are reportedly the target of nearly half of TCRs that are spike-specific. Dominant at 160-218 and 743-854, vaccine-associated CD4 TCRs also spanned spike.

There are 15 residues in the CDR3. Germline V lookup: CDR1 LNHDA, CDR2 SQIVND (reference sequence). V shed 4 bases, J shed 1 base, and the junction held 6 bases outside the gene matches. The sequencing here drew on peripheral blood, taken 28 days after the second AZD1222 dose. This rearrangement joins TRBV19 to TRBJ1-1, with 7 bases that match TRBD1. The clonotype originates from an adult who received the AZD1222 COVID-19 vaccine. In DNA, the CDR3 is TGTGCCAGTAGTACACAGGGGATCGGGAACACTGAAGCTTTCTTT. Encoded protein: CASSTQGIGNTEAFF.